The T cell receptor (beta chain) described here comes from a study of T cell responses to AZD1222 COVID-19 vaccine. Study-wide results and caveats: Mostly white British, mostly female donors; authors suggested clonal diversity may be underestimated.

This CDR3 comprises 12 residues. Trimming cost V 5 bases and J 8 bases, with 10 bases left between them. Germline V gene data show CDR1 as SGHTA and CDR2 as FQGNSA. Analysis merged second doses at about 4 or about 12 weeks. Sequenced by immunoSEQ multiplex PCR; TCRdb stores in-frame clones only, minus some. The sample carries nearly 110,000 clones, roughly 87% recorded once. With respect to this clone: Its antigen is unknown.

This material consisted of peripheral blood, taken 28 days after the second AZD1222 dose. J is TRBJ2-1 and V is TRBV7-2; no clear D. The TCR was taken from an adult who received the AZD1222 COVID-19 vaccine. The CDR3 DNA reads TGTGCCAGCAGCCCGGTTTTCTATGAGCAGTTCTTC. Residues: CASSPVFYEQFF.